A single TCR beta chain is shown here with its context. CDR1 and CDR2 (germline): SGHTA, FQGNSA. Trimming took 0 bases from V and 1 from J, leaving 14 bases between them. The length of the CDR3 is 17 residues. It was patients with CD8+CD57+ cell expansion by flow cytometry who were chosen for sequencing. Genomic DNA acted as the template from which TCR beta VDJ combination and CDR3 sequence profiling were carried out. TCRdb passed the reads through MiXCR, listing each CDR3 protein once. The sample lists under 500,000 distinct CDR3 sequences, around 33% occurring once. This record comes from a study of CD8+CD57+ T cells in acquired aplastic anemia.

Material: sorted CD4+, CD8+, or CD8+CD57+ T cells (not recorded which) from PBMCs. This receptor was obtained from a human donor with aplastic anemia. The gene calls are TRBV7-2 and TRBJ2-3; D gene unclear. The chain's CDR3 is CASSLASGKLGTDTQYF. CDR3 bases: TGTGCCAGCAGCTTAGCTTCTGGGAAATTAGGCACAGATACGCAGTATTTT.